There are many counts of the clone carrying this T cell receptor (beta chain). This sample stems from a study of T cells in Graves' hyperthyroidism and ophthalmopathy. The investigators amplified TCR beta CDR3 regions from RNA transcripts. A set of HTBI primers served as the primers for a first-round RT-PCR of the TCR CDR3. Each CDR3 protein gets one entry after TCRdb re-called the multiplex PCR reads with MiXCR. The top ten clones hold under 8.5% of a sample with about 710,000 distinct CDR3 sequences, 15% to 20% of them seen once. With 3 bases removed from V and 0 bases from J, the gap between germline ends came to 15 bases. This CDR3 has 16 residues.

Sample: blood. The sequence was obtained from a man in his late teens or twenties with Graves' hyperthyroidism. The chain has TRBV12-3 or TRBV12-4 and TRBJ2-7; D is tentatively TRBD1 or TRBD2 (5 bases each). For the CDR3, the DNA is TGTGCCAGCAGTTTCCGCGCAGGGAGTTCCTCCTACGAGCAGTACTTC. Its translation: CASSFRAGSSSYEQYF.